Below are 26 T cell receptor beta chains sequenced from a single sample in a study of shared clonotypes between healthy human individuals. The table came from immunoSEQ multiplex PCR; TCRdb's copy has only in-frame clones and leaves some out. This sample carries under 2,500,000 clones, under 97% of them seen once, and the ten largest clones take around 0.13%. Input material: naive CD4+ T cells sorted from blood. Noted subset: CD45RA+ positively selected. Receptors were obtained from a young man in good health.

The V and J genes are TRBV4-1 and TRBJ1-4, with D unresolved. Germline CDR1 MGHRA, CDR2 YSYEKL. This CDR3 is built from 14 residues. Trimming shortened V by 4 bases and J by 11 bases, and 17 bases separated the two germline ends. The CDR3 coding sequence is TGCGCCAGCAGCCCCCCCGGCGAGGTGAGGAAACTGTTTTTT. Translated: CASSPPGEVRKLFF.

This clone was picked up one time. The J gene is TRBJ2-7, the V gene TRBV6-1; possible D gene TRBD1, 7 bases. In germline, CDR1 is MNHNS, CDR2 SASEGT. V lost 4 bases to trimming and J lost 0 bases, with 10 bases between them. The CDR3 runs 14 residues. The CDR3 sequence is CASSVQGGSYEQYF. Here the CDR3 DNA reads TGTGCCAGCAGTGTCCAGGGGGGCTCCTACGAGCAGTACTTC.

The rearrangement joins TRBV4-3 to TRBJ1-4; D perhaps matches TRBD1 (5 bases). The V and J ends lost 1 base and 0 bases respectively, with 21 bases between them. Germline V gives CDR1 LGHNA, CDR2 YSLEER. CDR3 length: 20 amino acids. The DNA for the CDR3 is TGCGCCAGCAGCCAAGGGCAAACGGGGCCGGTGGCAGCAACTAATGAAAAACTGTTTTTT. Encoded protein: CASSQGQTGPVAATNEKLFF.

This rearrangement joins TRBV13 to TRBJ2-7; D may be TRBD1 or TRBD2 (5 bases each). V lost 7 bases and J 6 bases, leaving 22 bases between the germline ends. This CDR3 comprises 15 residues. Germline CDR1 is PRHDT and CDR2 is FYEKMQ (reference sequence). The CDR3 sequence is CASTPPPTSGGEQYF. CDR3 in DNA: TGTGCCAGCACTCCCCCCCCGACGTCTGGGGGCGAGCAGTACTTC.

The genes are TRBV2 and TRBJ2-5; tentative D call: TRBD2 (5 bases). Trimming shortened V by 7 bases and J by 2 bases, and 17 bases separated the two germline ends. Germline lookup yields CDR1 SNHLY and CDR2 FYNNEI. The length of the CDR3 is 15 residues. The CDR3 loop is CASTRDGVAQETQYF. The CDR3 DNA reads TGTGCCAGCACACGTGACGGGGTCGCTCAAGAGACCCAGTACTTC.

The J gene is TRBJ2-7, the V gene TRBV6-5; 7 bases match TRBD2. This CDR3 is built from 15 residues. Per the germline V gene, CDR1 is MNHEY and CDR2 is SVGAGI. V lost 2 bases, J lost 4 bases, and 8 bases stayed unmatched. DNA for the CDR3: TGTGCCAGCAGTTACCGAGCGGGGCGAGTTTACGAGCAGTACTTC. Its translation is CASSYRAGRVYEQYF.

The DNA for the CDR3 is TGTGCCTGGACACACAGGGAGAACACTGAAGCTTTCTTT. Translated, it gives CAWTHRENTEAFF. The chain links TRBV30 to TRBJ1-1; D is perhaps TRBD1 (6 bases). Trimming took off 4 bases at V and 1 base at J, with 10 bases between the two ends. The V gene's germline CDR1 is GTSNPN and CDR2 SVGIG (reference sequence). The CDR3 is 13 amino acids.

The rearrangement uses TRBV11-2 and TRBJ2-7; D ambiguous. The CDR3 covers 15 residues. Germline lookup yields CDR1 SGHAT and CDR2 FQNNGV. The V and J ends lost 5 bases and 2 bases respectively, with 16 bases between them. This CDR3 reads CASSLHRVSPYEQYF. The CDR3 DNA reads TGTGCCAGCAGCCTCCACCGGGTCAGCCCCTACGAGCAGTACTTC.

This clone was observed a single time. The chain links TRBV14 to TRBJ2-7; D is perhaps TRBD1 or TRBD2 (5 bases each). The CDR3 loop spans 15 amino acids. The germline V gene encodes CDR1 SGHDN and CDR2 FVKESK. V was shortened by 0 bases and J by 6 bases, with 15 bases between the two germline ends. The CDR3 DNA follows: TGTGCCAGCAGCCAAGATTACCGGGGCACCAGCGAGCAGTACTTC. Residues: CASSQDYRGTSEQYF.

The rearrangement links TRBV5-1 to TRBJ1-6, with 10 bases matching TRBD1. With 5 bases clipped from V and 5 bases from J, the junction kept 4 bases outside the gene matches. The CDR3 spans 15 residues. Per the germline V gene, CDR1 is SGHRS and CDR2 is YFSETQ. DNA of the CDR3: TGCGCCAGCAGTATAGGGACAGGGGATAATTCACCCCTCCACTTT. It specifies CASSIGTGDNSPLHF.

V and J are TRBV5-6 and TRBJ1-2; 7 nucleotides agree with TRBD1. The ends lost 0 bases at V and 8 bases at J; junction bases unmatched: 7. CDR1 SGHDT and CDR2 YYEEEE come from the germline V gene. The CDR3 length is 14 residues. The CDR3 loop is CASSLGVGGDGYTF. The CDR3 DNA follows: TGTGCCAGCAGCTTGGGAGTAGGGGGCGACGGCTACACCTTC.

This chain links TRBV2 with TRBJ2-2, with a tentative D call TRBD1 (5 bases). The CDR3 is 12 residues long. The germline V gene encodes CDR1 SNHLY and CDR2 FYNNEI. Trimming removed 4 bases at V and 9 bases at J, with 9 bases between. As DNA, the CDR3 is TGTGCCAGCAGTGTAGGGGCTAGGGAGCTGTTTTTT. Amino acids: CASSVGARELFF.

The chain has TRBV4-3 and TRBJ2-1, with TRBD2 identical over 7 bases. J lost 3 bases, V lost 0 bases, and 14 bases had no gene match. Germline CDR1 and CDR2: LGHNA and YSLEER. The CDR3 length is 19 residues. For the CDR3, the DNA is TGCGCCAGCAGCCAAGATAAGGGAGGGGCTTTTGCTAGCTACAATGAGCAGTTCTTC. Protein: CASSQDKGGAFASYNEQFF.

CDR3 sequence (DNA): TGTGCCAGCAGCTTATCTGGCGAACTCACAGATACGCAGTATTTT. It is translated as CASSLSGELTDTQYF. V gene TRBV7-3 combines with J gene TRBJ2-3; no firm D call. Deletions cut 2 bases from V and 2 bases from J, with 11 bases between. CDR3 length equals 15 residues. From germline, CDR1 is SGHTA and CDR2 FQGTGA.

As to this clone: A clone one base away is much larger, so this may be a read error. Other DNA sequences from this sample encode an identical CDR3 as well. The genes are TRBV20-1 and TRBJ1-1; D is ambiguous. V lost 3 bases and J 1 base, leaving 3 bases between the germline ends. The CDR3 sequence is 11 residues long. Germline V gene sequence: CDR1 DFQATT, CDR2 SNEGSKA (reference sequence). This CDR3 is CSARENTEAFF. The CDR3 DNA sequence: TGCAGTGCTAGGGAGAACACTGAAGCTTTCTTT.

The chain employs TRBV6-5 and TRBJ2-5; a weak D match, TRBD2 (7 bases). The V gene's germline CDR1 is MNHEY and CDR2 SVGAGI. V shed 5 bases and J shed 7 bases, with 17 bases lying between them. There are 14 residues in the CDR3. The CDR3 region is CASSRGERGGTQYF. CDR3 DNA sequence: TGTGCCAGCAGTCGCGGGGAGAGGGGGGGGACCCAGTACTTC.

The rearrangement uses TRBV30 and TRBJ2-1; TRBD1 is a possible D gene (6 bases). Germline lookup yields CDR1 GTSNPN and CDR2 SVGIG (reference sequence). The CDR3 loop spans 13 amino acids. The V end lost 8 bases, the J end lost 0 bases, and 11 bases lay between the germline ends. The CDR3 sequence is CAQKGDSYNEQFF. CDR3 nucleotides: TGTGCCCAAAAGGGGGACTCCTACAATGAGCAGTTCTTC.

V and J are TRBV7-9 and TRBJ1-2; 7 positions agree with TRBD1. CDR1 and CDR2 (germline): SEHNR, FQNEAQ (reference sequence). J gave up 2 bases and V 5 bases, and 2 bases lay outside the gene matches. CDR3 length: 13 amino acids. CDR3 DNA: TGTGCCAGCAGCCAGGGACAGAACTATGGCTACACCTTC. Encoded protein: CASSQGQNYGYTF.

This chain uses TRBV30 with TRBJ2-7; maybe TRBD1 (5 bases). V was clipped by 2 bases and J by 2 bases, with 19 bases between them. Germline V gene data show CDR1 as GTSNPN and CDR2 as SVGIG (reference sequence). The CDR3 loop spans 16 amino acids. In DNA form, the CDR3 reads TGTGCCTGGAGTCTCGCGGCCTGGACAATCACCTACGAGCAGTACTTC. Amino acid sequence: CAWSLAAWTITYEQYF.

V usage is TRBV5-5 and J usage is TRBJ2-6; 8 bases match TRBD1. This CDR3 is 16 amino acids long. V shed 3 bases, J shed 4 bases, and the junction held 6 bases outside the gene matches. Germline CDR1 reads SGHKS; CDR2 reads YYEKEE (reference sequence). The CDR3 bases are TGTGCCAGCAGCTCTCGGACAGGGAGCGGGGCCAACGTCCTGACTTTC. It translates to CASSSRTGSGANVLTF.

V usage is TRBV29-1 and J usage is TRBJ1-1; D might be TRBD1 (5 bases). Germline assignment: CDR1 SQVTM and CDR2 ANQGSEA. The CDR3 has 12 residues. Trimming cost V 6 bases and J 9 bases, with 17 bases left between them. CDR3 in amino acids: CSVGPGAGKAFF. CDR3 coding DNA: TGCAGCGTCGGACCTGGGGCTGGGAAAGCTTTCTTT.

The CDR3 sequence is CASSVRTDYGYTF. The CDR3 bases are TGTGCCAGCAGTGTGAGGACCGACTATGGCTACACCTTC. The chain uses TRBV6-1 and TRBJ1-2; no clear D. The CDR3 covers 13 residues. The germline V gene encodes CDR1 MNHNS and CDR2 SASEGT. V lost 4 bases to trimming and J lost 3 bases, with 9 bases between them.

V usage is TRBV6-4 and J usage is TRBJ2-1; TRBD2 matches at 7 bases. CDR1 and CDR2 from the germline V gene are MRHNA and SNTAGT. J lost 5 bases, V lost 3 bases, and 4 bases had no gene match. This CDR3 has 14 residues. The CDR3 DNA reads TGTGCCAGCAGTGAACTAGCGTATAACAATGAGCAGTTCTTC. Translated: CASSELAYNNEQFF.

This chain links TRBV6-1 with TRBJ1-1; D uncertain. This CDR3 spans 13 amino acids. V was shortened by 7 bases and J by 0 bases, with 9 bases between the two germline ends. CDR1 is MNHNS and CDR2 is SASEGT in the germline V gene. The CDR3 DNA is TGTGCCAGCACCGTTGAGATGAACACTGAAGCTTTCTTT. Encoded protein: CASTVEMNTEAFF.

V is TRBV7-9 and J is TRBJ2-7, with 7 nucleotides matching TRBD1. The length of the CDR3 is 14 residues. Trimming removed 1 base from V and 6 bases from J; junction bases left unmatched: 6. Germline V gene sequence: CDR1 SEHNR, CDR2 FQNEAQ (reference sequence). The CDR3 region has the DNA TGTGCCAGCAGCTTAGGCAAAGGGACAGTCGAGCAGTACTTC. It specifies CASSLGKGTVEQYF.

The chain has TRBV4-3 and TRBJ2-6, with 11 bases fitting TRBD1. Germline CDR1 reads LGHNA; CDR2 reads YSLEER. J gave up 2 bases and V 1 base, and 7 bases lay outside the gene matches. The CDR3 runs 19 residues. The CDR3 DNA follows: TGCGCCAGCAGCCAAGGGGTCGGACAGGGGGCGCCTGGGGCCAACGTCCTGACTTTC. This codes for CASSQGVGQGAPGANVLTF.